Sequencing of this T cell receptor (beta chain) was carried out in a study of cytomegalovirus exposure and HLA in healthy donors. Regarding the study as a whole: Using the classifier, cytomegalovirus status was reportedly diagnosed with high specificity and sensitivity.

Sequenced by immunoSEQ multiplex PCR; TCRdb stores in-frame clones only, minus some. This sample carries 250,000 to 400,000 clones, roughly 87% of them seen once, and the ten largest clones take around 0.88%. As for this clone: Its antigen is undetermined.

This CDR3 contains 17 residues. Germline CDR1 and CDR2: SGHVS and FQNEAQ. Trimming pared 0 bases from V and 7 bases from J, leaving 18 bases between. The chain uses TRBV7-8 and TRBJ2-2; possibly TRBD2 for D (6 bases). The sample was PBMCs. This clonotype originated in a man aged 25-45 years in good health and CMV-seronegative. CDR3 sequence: CASSLANSGVIVGELFF. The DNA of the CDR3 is TGTGCCAGCAGCTTAGCGAACTCGGGGGTGATCGTCGGGGAGCTGTTTTTT.